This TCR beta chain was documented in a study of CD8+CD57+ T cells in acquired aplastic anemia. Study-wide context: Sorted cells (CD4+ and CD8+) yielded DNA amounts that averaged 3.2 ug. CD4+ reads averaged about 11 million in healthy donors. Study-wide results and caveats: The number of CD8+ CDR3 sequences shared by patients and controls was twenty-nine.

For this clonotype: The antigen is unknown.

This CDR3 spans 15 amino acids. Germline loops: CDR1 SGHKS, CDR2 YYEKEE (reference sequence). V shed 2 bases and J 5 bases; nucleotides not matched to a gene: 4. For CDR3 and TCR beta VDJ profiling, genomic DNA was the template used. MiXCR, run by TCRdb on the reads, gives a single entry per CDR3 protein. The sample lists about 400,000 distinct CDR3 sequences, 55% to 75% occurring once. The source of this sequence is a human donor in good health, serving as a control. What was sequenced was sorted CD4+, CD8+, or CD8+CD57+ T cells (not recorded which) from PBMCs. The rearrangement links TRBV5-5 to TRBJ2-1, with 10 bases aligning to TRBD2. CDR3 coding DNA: TGTGCCAGCAGCTTCGGGACTAGCGTCAACAATGAGCAGTTCTTC. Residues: CASSFGTSVNNEQFF.